This T cell receptor (beta chain) originates from a study of early T cells in non-severe SARS-CoV-2 infection. The wider study: Investigators sequenced bulk RNA drawn from unsorted whole blood, and chains remained unpaired. Study-wide results and limits: Matching results from VDJdb favored anti-spike CD8 responses, leaving private and CD4 specificities undetected.

Attachment of unique molecular identifiers to individual cDNA molecules was performed. Using its own MiXCR run on the 5' RACE reads, TCRdb lists one record per CDR3 protein. The sample yields about 60,000 distinct CDR3 sequences, around 12% seen once. This clonotype came up a few times. Its antigen remains unidentified. V dropped 0 bases and J dropped 8 bases, with 14 bases sitting between them. Germline CDR1 reads SGDLS; CDR2 reads YYNGEE. This CDR3 is 15 amino acids long. This receptor was identified in an adult who was a healthcare worker with PCR-confirmed SARS-CoV-2 infection or an uninfected control (not recorded which). Sequencing input: whole blood. The rearrangement links TRBV9 to TRBJ1-4; TRBD1 might be the D (6 bases). CDR3: CASSVGTEGEEKLFF. The DNA of the CDR3 is TGTGCCAGCAGCGTAGGGACAGAAGGGGAGGAAAAACTGTTTTTT.